These 31 T cell receptor beta chains were all obtained from the same sample, sequenced in a study of T cells in Graves' hyperthyroidism and ophthalmopathy. Regions amplified from RNA transcripts were the TCR beta CDR3 regions. HTBI primers were employed in a first-round RT-PCR of the TCR CDR3. TCRdb re-called the multiplex PCR reads with MiXCR, one entry per CDR3 protein. The table shows approximately 100,000 distinct CDR3 sequences, with around 42% occurring only once. The sequenced material came from peripheral blood or thyroid tissue (not recorded which). The receptor source for this set is a woman in her thirties with Graves' hyperthyroidism.

This clonotype was seen ten or more times. V gene TRBV28 combines with J gene TRBJ2-7; D is perhaps TRBD1 (6 bases). The length of the CDR3 is 17 residues. Germline CDR1 reads MDHEN; CDR2 reads SYDVKM. The V gene lost 1 base and the J gene lost 5 bases, with 21 bases spanning the gap. CDR3 DNA: TGTGCCAGCAGTTTATCGGTGGTCGGCAGGGGTGGGAACGAGCAGTACTTC. This translates into CASSLSVVGRGGNEQYF.

This clonotype has a count of ten or more. The gene calls are TRBV6-5 and TRBJ1-5; 8 bases align to TRBD1. Trimming took 3 bases from V and 4 from J; bases not matched to a gene: 5. Germline V gene data show CDR1 as MNHEY and CDR2 as SVGAGI. The CDR3 sequence is 15 residues long. The CDR3 is CASSYRQGLNQPQHF. In nucleotides, the CDR3 is TGTGCCAGCAGTTATAGACAGGGGCTTAATCAGCCCCAGCATTTT.

As to this clonotype: A read error may explain this, as a much larger clone is one base away. V gene TRBV7-3 combines with J gene TRBJ1-3; TRBD1 is a possible D gene (6 bases). This CDR3 has 13 residues. Germline V gene lookup returns CDR1 SGHTA and CDR2 FQGTGA. CDR3 in DNA: TGCGCCAGCAGCCAACAGGGATGGGGCGCCATATATTTT. It translates to CASSQQGWGAIYF.

This clonotype was seen many times. The chain couples TRBV10-3 to TRBJ1-4, with D perhaps TRBD1 (5 bases). This CDR3 has 13 amino acids. The germline V gene has CDR1 ENHRY and CDR2 SYGVKD. Deletions cut 11 bases from V and 0 bases from J, with 10 bases between. The CDR3 region is CASRGATNEKLFF. The CDR3 coding sequence is TGTGCCTCCCGGGGGGCAACTAATGAAAAACTGTTTTTT.

On this clonotype: A read error may produce the germline difference seen at one junction end. The genes are TRBV29-1 and TRBJ2-5; D tentatively fits TRBD1 or TRBD2 (7 bases each). Germline V gene data show CDR1 as SQVTM and CDR2 as ANQGSEA. This CDR3 contains 12 residues. The CDR3 region has the DNA TGCAGCGTTGGACAGGGAGGGGAGACCCAGTGCTTC. Protein sequence: CSVGQGGETQCF.

The sample holds many counts of this clonotype. The rearrangement uses TRBV28 and TRBJ1-1; D possibly corresponds to TRBD1 (6 bases). Germline CDR1 is MDHEN and CDR2 is SYDVKM. This CDR3 contains 16 residues. With 5 bases removed from V and 4 bases from J, the gap between germline ends came to 20 bases. The CDR3 sequence: CASSVHREIISTEAFF. DNA of the CDR3: TGTGCCAGCAGTGTTCACAGGGAGATCATCAGCACTGAAGCTTTCTTT.

This chain connects TRBV12-3 or TRBV12-4 to TRBJ1-5; 7 positions match TRBD1. Trimming at V came to 4 bases and at J to 3 bases, leaving 6 bases not matched to a gene. The CDR3 length is 15 residues. The CDR3 region is CASSSAGGTNQPQHF. The CDR3 nucleotides are TGTGCCAGCAGTTCGGCAGGGGGTACCAATCAGCCCCAGCATTTT.

The table lists this clonotype with many counts. The genes are TRBV6-5 and TRBJ2-2, with 7 bases that match TRBD1. The CDR3 length is 15 residues. V shed 6 bases, J shed 0 bases, and the junction held 4 bases outside the gene matches. Looked up from germline, CDR1 is MNHEY and CDR2 is SVGAGI. CDR3 coding DNA: TGTGCCAGCAGGGGGGACAGAGCGAACACCGGGGAGCTGTTTTTT. It specifies CASRGDRANTGELFF.

This clonotype has more than one count but fewer than ten. V usage is TRBV5-1 and J usage is TRBJ1-1; 9 bases line up with TRBD1. The CDR3 is 15 residues long. Per the germline V gene, CDR1 is SGHRS and CDR2 is YFSETQ. V lost 0 bases and J lost 5; bases outside the gene matches: 5. CDR3 bases: TGCGCCAGCAGCTTGGCCGGGACAGGGCAAACTGAAGCTTTCTTT. Protein product: CASSLAGTGQTEAFF.

V is TRBV14 and J is TRBJ1-6, with TRBD1 matching 8 bases. The ends lost 3 bases at V and 7 bases at J; junction bases unmatched: 5. Germline CDR1 is SGHDN and CDR2 is FVKESK. The CDR3 runs to 15 residues. CDR3 in DNA: TGTGCCAGCAGCCACAGGGGGCGTCGAAATTCACCCCTCCACTTT. Amino acid sequence: CASSHRGRRNSPLHF.

As concerns this clonotype: This may be a read error: a much more frequent sequence differs by one nucleotide. The CDR3 is CASQGNNYEQCF. The DNA for the CDR3 is TGCGCCAGTCAGGGAAATAACTACGAGCAGTGCTTC. This chain uses TRBV7-9 with TRBJ2-7; D may be TRBD1 (5 bases). This CDR3 is 12 amino acids long. In germline, CDR1 is SEHNR, CDR2 FQNEAQ (reference sequence).

The chain combines TRBV11-2 with TRBJ1-4; 7 positions agree with TRBD1. V was clipped by 2 bases and J by 8 bases; unmatched bases: 8. There are 15 residues in the CDR3. Per germline, CDR1 SGHAT and CDR2 FQNNGV. This CDR3 reads CASSLLTGSGEKLFF. As DNA, the CDR3 is TGTGCCAGCAGCTTATTGACAGGGAGTGGGGAAAAACTGTTTTTT. Combining the CDR3 with reference TRBV11-2 and TRBJ1-4 gives the whole variable domain EAGVAQSPRYKIIEKRQSVAFWCNPISGHATLYWYQQILGQGPKLLIQFQNNGVVDDSQLPKDRFSAERLKGVDSTLKIQPAKLEDSAVYLCASSLLTGSGEKLFFGSGTQLSVL.

This clonotype was counted ten times or more. The rearrangement links TRBV3-1 to TRBJ1-1; possible D gene TRBD1, 5 bases. The CDR3 runs to 14 residues. CDR1 LGHDT and CDR2 YNNKEL come from the germline V gene (reference sequence). Trimming removed 1 base from V and 1 base from J, with 7 bases in between. The chain's CDR3 is CASSQGQGNTEAFF. For the CDR3, the DNA is TGTGCCAGCAGCCAAGGCCAGGGGAACACTGAAGCTTTCTTT.

The table lists this clonotype with many counts. The chain joins TRBV6-5 to TRBJ1-3; D not certain. Germline V gives CDR1 MNHEY, CDR2 SVGAGI. The ends were cut back, 7 bases at V and 0 bases at J, with 7 bases in the middle. The CDR3 is 13 residues long. The CDR3 reads CASTLDSGNTIYF. Here the CDR3 DNA reads TGTGCCAGCACTTTAGACTCTGGAAACACCATATATTTT.

In its sample, this clonotype was seen many times. This chain links TRBV7-3 with TRBJ2-5; TRBD2 agrees at 9 bases. Losses at the gene ends were 2 bases for V and 5 bases for J; bases not matched to a gene: 6. The CDR3 spans 15 residues. CDR1 and CDR2 (germline): SGHTA, FQGTGA. CDR3 in amino acids: CASSLASGEWETQYF. CDR3 sequence (DNA): TGTGCCAGCAGCTTAGCTAGCGGGGAGTGGGAGACCCAGTACTTC.

This clonotype was counted ten times or more. This chain links TRBV2 with TRBJ1-1; the D gene is possibly TRBD1 (5 bases). This CDR3 contains 12 residues. Germline V CDR1 and CDR2: SNHLY, FYNNEI. V was clipped by 7 bases and J by 7 bases, with 13 bases between them. CDR3: CASTGGGVEAFF. CDR3 nucleotides: TGTGCCAGCACCGGCGGGGGGGTTGAAGCTTTCTTT.

Comment on this clonotype: The CDR3 ends on some other residue instead of the conserved phenylalanine or tryptophan, so this is likely a read error. Written as DNA, the CDR3 is TGTGCCAGTAGTACCCGGCGGGCGCAAGAGACCCAGTACTCC. It codes for CASSTRRAQETQYS. The chain links TRBV19 to TRBJ2-5, with a tentative D call TRBD2 (5 bases). Germline-derived CDR1 and CDR2 are LNHDA and SQIVND (reference sequence). V lost 4 bases to trimming and J lost 2 bases, with 11 bases between them. The CDR3 extends over 14 amino acids.

In its sample, this clonotype is medium-sized. V usage is TRBV9 and J usage is TRBJ2-7, with D possibly being TRBD1 (6 bases). The CDR3 is 12 residues long. V shed 3 bases and J shed 6 bases, with 10 bases lying between them. Germline V gene lookup returns CDR1 SGDLS and CDR2 YYNGEE. The CDR3 is CASSETGREQYF. The CDR3 nucleotides read TGTGCCAGCAGCGAGACAGGACGCGAGCAGTACTTC.

This clonotype was seen at least ten times. V usage is TRBV20-1 and J usage is TRBJ2-5; D might be TRBD1 (5 bases). Germline V CDR1 and CDR2: DFQATT, SNEGSKA (reference sequence). The V gene lost 7 bases and the J gene lost 1 base, with 13 bases spanning the gap. The CDR3 totals 13 residues. The CDR3 spells CSGARVVQETQYF. The CDR3 nucleotides are TGCAGTGGCGCCAGGGTAGTCCAAGAGACCCAGTACTTC.

This clonotype was seen at least ten times. The CDR3 here is CASSYAYYEQYF. The CDR3 nucleotides read TGTGCCAGCAGTTACGCCTACTACGAGCAGTACTTC. The chain joins TRBV6-2 or TRBV6-3 to TRBJ2-7; D call uncertain. The germline V and J ends were trimmed by 2 bases and 3 bases, with 5 bases remaining between them. Germline CDR1 MNHEY, CDR2 SVGEGT. The CDR3 is 12 residues long.

This clonotype came up many times. This chain connects TRBV6-6 to TRBJ1-5, with 10 positions matching TRBD1. V shed 6 bases and J 6 bases; nucleotides not matched to a gene: 11. Germline CDR1 and CDR2: MNHNY and SVGAGI (reference sequence). This CDR3 is built from 16 residues. The CDR3 DNA sequence: TGTGCCAGCAGCGATCCCGGGACAGGGGAGTTTCAGCCCCAGCATTTT. Amino acids: CASSDPGTGEFQPQHF.

This clonotype showed up many times. V is TRBV7-9 and J is TRBJ2-7; 11 nucleotides line up with TRBD2. Trimming took 4 bases from V and 1 from J; bases not matched to a gene: 6. Germline lookup yields CDR1 SEHNR and CDR2 FQNEAQ (reference sequence). The length of the CDR3 is 16 residues. For the CDR3, the DNA is TGTGCCAGCAGCTCCACGGGACTAGCGGAATCCTACGAGCAGTACTTC. It is translated as CASSSTGLAESYEQYF.

This clonotype was detected many times. The chain carries TRBV4-1 and TRBJ2-7; the match to TRBD2 covers 8 bases. This CDR3 has 14 amino acids. The junction had 1 base not matched to a gene; V was cut back by 3 bases and J by 0 bases. In germline, CDR1 is MGHRA, CDR2 YSYEKL. The CDR3 here is CASSQRGASYEQYF. In DNA, the CDR3 is TGCGCCAGCAGCCAGCGGGGGGCCTCCTACGAGCAGTACTTC.

The chain uses TRBV20-1 and TRBJ2-5, with 15 bases fitting TRBD2. The CDR3 is 17 residues long. Germline V gene lookup returns CDR1 DFQATT and CDR2 SNEGSKA (reference sequence). Unmatched junction bases numbered 8, after V lost 6 bases and J lost 0 bases. CDR3 DNA: TGCAGTGCGCCGGGACTAGCGGGAGGTTCACACCAAGAGACCCAGTACTTC. Encoded protein: CSAPGLAGGSHQETQYF.

Worth noting for this clonotype: A read error is possible here, since a much larger clone lies one base away. The CDR3 region has the DNA TGTGCCAGCCGCCTTCCTTATCCCACCGGCACCGGGGAGCTGTTTTTT. It codes for CASRLPYPTGTGELFF. This rearrangement joins TRBV7-9 to TRBJ2-2; D is uncertain. The CDR3 has 16 amino acids. Between the trimmed V and J ends, which lost 8 bases and 4 bases, there was a span of 20 bases. Germline CDR1 and CDR2: SEHNR and FQNEAQ (reference sequence).

This clonotype was detected many times. The V and J genes are TRBV28 and TRBJ2-7; D remains unclear. Germline-derived CDR1 and CDR2 are MDHEN and SYDVKM. CDR3 length equals 11 residues. V was clipped by 7 bases and J by 3 bases, with 7 bases between them. The CDR3 reads CASTVNYEQYF. DNA of the CDR3: TGTGCCAGCACTGTAAACTACGAGCAGTACTTC.

This clonotype was observed many times. The V call is TRBV20-1, the J call TRBJ1-6; no definite D call. This CDR3 has 16 amino acids. The V and J ends lost 0 bases and 1 base respectively, with 10 bases between them. CDR1 DFQATT and CDR2 SNEGSKA come from the germline V gene (reference sequence). The chain's CDR3 is CSARDEYRSYNSPLHF. DNA of the CDR3: TGCAGTGCTAGAGATGAATATAGATCCTATAATTCACCCCTCCACTTT.

This clonotype was seen at least ten times. This chain uses TRBV7-9 with TRBJ2-5, with D possibly TRBD2 on 6 matching bases. Trimming shortened V by 5 bases and J by 7 bases, and 35 bases separated the two germline ends. This CDR3 region has 20 residues. From germline, CDR1 is SEHNR and CDR2 FQNEAQ (reference sequence). The CDR3 is CASSPSLVPRLATPPGTQYF. The CDR3 DNA is TGTGCCAGCAGCCCGAGCTTAGTCCCTCGGCTAGCGACTCCCCCGGGGACCCAGTACTTC.

This clonotype occurred many times. The chain carries TRBV28 and TRBJ1-1; D is possibly TRBD1 (5 bases). Trimming stripped 4 bases from V and 1 base from J, with 13 bases between. The CDR3 is made up of 15 amino acids. Germline V CDR1 and CDR2: MDHEN, SYDVKM. CDR3 bases: TGTGCCAGCAGTTACCCGGGACGCGGGAACACTGAAGCTTTCTTT. Amino acids: CASSYPGRGNTEAFF. Based on the CDR3 plus reference TRBV28 and TRBJ1-1, the full variable domain is DVKVTQSSRYLVKRTGEKVFLECVQDMDHENMFWYRQDPGLGLRLIYFSYDVKMKEKGDIPEGYSVSREKKERFSLILESASTNQTSMYLCASSYPGRGNTEAFFGQGTRLTVV.

This clonotype was recorded at least ten times. V is TRBV11-2 and J is TRBJ2-7; perhaps D is TRBD1 or TRBD2 (5 bases each). There are 15 residues in the CDR3. Trimming pared 4 bases from V and 2 bases from J, leaving 15 bases between. In germline, CDR1 is SGHAT, CDR2 FQNNGV. The CDR3, as DNA: TGTGCCAGCAGCTCGAACCCGGGGACGGCCTACGAGCAGTACTTC. Translated: CASSSNPGTAYEQYF.

V and J are TRBV28 and TRBJ1-4; D unclear. CDR3 size: 14 residues. Germline V gene data show CDR1 as MDHEN and CDR2 as SYDVKM. With 3 bases removed from V and 6 bases from J, the gap between germline ends came to 11 bases. CDR3 DNA: TGTGCCAGCAGTTTCGCGGGGAGGGATGAAAAACTGTTTTTT. As protein: CASSFAGRDEKLFF.